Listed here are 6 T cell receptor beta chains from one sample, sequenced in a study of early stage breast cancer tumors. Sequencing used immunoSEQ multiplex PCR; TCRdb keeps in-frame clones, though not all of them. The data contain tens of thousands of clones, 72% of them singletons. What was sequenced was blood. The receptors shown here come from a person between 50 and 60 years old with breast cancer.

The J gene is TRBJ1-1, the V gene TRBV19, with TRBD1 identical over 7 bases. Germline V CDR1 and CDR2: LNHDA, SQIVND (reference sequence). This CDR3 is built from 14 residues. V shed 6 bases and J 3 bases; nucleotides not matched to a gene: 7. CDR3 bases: TGTGCCAGTAGGGCGGACAGGAAGGACACTGAAGCTTTCTTT. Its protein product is CASRADRKDTEAFF. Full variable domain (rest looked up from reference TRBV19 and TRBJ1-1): DGGITQSPKYLFRKEGQNVTLSCEQNLNHDAMYWYRQDPGQGLRLIYYSQIVNDFQKGDIAEGYSVSREKKESFPLTVTSAQKNPTAFYLCASRADRKDTEAFFGQGTRLTVV.

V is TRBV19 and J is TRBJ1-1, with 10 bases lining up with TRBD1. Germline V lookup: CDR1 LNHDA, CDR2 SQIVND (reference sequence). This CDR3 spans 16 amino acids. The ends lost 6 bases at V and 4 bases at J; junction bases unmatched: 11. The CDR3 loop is CASRWTGGRAGTEAFF. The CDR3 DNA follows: TGTGCCAGTAGGTGGACAGGGGGGAGGGCGGGCACTGAAGCTTTCTTT.

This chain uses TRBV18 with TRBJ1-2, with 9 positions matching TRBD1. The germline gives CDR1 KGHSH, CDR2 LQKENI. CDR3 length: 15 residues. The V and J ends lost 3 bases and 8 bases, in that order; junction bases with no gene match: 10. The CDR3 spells CASSPPGQGLKGYTF. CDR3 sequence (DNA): TGTGCCAGCTCACCTCCCGGACAGGGGTTGAAGGGCTACACCTTC.

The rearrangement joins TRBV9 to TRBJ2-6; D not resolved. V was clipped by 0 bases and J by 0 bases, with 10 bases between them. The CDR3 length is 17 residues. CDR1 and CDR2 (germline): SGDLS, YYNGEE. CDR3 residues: CASSVAGSSSGANVLTF. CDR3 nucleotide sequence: TGTGCCAGCAGCGTAGCTGGATCTAGCTCTGGGGCCAACGTCCTGACTTTC.

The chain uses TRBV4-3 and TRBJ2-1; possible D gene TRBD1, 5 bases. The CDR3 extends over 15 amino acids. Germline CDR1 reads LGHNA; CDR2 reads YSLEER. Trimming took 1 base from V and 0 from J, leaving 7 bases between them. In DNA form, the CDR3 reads TGCGCCAGCAGCCAAGGGGGCGGCTCCTACAATGAGCAGTTCTTC. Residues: CASSQGGGSYNEQFF.

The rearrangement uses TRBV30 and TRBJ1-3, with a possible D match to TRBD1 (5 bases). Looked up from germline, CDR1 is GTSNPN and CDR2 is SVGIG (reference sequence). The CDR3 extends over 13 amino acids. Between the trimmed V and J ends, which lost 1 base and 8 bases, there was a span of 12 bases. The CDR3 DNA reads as TGTGCCTGGAGTGGCGGTGGAGGGGACACCATATATTTT. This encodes CAWSGGGGDTIYF.